The present T cell receptor beta chain was sequenced within a study of chemoradiotherapy in HPV16-positive cancers. Study overall: Functional T-cell assays on a couple of HPV16-positive patients' cells defined candidate HPV-specific clones and common TCR motifs.

For this clone: Antigen unknown.

Data came from immunoSEQ multiplex PCR; TCRdb stores just in-frame clones and leaves some out. The profile shows some 7,200 clones, about 88% of them singletons. Study results and limitations: Candidate HPV-specific clones and E7-related TCR motifs grew in tumor during treatment. Functional assays defining HPV-specific T cells used only two HPV16-positive patients.

Over chemoradiotherapy, repertoires were sampled more than once. V gave up 4 bases and J gave up 0 bases; unmatched junction bases: 5. The CDR3 covers 17 residues. Germline assignment: CDR1 KGHSH and CDR2 LQKENI. The clonotype was recovered from a human donor with HPV-associated anogenital cancer. The gene calls are TRBV18 and TRBJ2-1; 11 nucleotides line up with TRBD2. This sample comprised tumor tissue, obtained from a patient who underwent chemoradiotherapy. The CDR3 DNA reads TGTGCCAGCTCACTGACTAGCGGGACGAGCTCCTACAATGAGCAGTTCTTC. Its protein product is CASSLTSGTSSYNEQFF.